A selection of T cell receptor beta chains follows, all from one sample in a study of blood T cell repertoires in COVID-19. The table came from immunoSEQ multiplex PCR; TCRdb's copy has only in-frame clones and leaves some out. Counted here are some 37,000 clones, approximately 90% occurring once; the ten biggest clones make up roughly 5%. Sequencing was carried out using peripheral blood. The receptors were gathered from a human donor in a cohort sampled during active COVID-19. CDR3s include the opening cysteine and the closing phenylalanine or tryptophan. A D gene is named only where the DNA matches it firmly. The size of a clone is reported for some rows only, either as once, few or many, or as a class for expanded clones.

D gene: .
V gene: TRBV19
J gene: TRBJ1-5
clone size: .
CDR3 length: 13
CDR3 DNA: TGTGCCAGTCGAGACGGACTGGATCAGCCCCAGCATTTT
CDR3 protein: CASRDGLDQPQHF

D gene: .
V gene: TRBV7-2
J gene: TRBJ2-7
clone size: few
CDR3 length: 15
CDR3 DNA: TGTGCCAGCAGCCTCTCCGGAGCCTCCTCCTACGAGCAGTACTTC
CDR3 protein: CASSLSGASSYEQYF

D gene: TRBD1
V gene: TRBV18
J gene: TRBJ2-7
clone size: .
CDR3 length: 16
CDR3 DNA: TGTGCCAGCTCACCACCCGGCCGACAGGGACGGTTCGAGCAGTACTTC
CDR3 protein: CASSPPGRQGRFEQYF

D gene: .
V gene: TRBV15
J gene: TRBJ2-5
clone size: .
CDR3 length: 17
CDR3 DNA: TGTGCCACCAGCATTGGGGAGCCGCGGGGAAGTGGGGAGACCCAGTACTTC
CDR3 protein: CATSIGEPRGSGETQYF

D gene: .
V gene: TRBV3-1/TRBV3-2
J gene: TRBJ2-1
clone size: .
CDR3 length: 14
CDR3 DNA: TGTGCCAGCAGCCAAAGGGGGGGTTACAATGAGCAGTTCTTC
CDR3 protein: CASSQRGGYNEQFF

D gene: .
V gene: TRBV3-1/TRBV3-2
J gene: TRBJ2-1
clone size: .
CDR3 length: 12
CDR3 DNA: TGTGCCAGCAGCAACCTCGGGGGTGAGCAGTTCTTC
CDR3 protein: CASSNLGGEQFF

D gene: .
V gene: TRBV7-2
J gene: TRBJ2-5
clone size: once
CDR3 length: 14
CDR3 DNA: TGTGCCAGCAGCTTAACCCGGGGGCAAGAGACCCAGTACTTC
CDR3 protein: CASSLTRGQETQYF

D gene: .
V gene: TRBV5-8
J gene: TRBJ2-3
clone size: .
CDR3 length: 15
CDR3 DNA: TGTGCCAGCAGCTTGGCCGCAACTAGCACAGATACGCAGTATTTT
CDR3 protein: CASSLAATSTDTQYF

D gene: TRBD2
V gene: TRBV7-9
J gene: TRBJ2-1
clone size: few
CDR3 length: 18
CDR3 DNA: TGTGCCAGCAGCTTAGACATTGGGTGGGAGGGCTCCTACAATGAGCAGTTCTTC
CDR3 protein: CASSLDIGWEGSYNEQFF

D gene: .
V gene: TRBV28
J gene: TRBJ2-7
clone size: .
CDR3 length: 17
CDR3 DNA: TGTGCCAGCAGCTACCACCCCCGTGGGACACGTTCCTACGAGCAGTACTTC
CDR3 protein: CASSYHPRGTRSYEQYF

D gene: .
V gene: TRBV7-9
J gene: TRBJ1-1
clone size: .
CDR3 length: 13
CDR3 DNA: TGTGCCAGCAGCGCGACAGGGAACACTGAAGCTTTCTTT
CDR3 protein: CASSATGNTEAFF

D gene: .
V gene: TRBV18
J gene: TRBJ1-5
clone size: .
CDR3 length: 15
CDR3 DNA: TGTGCCAGCTCACAGAACTTACCGAGCAATCAGCCCCAGCATTTT
CDR3 protein: CASSQNLPSNQPQHF

D gene: .
V gene: TRBV27
J gene: TRBJ2-1
clone size: .
CDR3 length: 16
CDR3 DNA: TGTGCCAGCAGTTTATCGTCGGCGCTTATTCGGGATGAGCAGTTCTTC
CDR3 protein: CASSLSSALIRDEQFF

D gene: TRBD2
V gene: TRBV2
J gene: TRBJ2-3
clone size: .
CDR3 length: 15
CDR3 DNA: TGTGCCAGTCGCTCCGGGACTAGTCATTGGGATACGCAGTATTTT
CDR3 protein: CASRSGTSHWDTQYF

D gene: .
V gene: TRBV5-1
J gene: TRBJ2-1
clone size: .
CDR3 length: 16
CDR3 DNA: TGCGCCAGCAGCACACAGGGTCTGCCGTCCTACAATGAGCAGTTCTTC
CDR3 protein: CASSTQGLPSYNEQFF

D gene: TRBD2
V gene: TRBV7-2
J gene: TRBJ2-7
clone size: once
CDR3 length: 17
CDR3 DNA: TGTGCCAGCAGCTTATATCTAGCGGGGCTCGCCTCCTACGAGCAGTACTTC
CDR3 protein: CASSLYLAGLASYEQYF

D gene: .
V gene: TRBV4-1
J gene: TRBJ2-5
clone size: .
CDR3 length: 16
CDR3 DNA: TGCGCCAGCAGCCCCAGGGCAGGCGATCTCCTCGGGACCCAGTACTTC
CDR3 protein: CASSPRAGDLLGTQYF

D gene: TRBD1
V gene: TRBV5-1
J gene: TRBJ2-2
clone size: .
CDR3 length: 15
CDR3 DNA: TGCGCCAGCAGCTCTTTTACAGGGGTTGCCGGGGAGCTGTTTTTT
CDR3 protein: CASSSFTGVAGELFF

D gene: .
V gene: TRBV14
J gene: TRBJ2-7
clone size: .
CDR3 length: 15
CDR3 DNA: TGTGCCAGCAGCCAAGTCGAGGGACTGAGCTACGAGCAGTACTTC
CDR3 protein: CASSQVEGLSYEQYF

D gene: TRBD1
V gene: TRBV5-6
J gene: TRBJ1-6
clone size: .
CDR3 length: 15
CDR3 DNA: TGTGCCAGCAGCCGTAGGGGGCAGGGGAAATCACCCCTCCACTTT
CDR3 protein: CASSRRGQGKSPLHF

D gene: TRBD1
V gene: TRBV19
J gene: TRBJ2-6
clone size: .
CDR3 length: 18
CDR3 DNA: TGTGCCAGTAGTCTCCTCCGGACAGGGACGGCTGGGGCCAACGTCCTGACTTTC
CDR3 protein: CASSLLRTGTAGANVLTF

D gene: TRBD1
V gene: TRBV28
J gene: TRBJ2-7
clone size: .
CDR3 length: 14
CDR3 DNA: TGTGCCAGCAGGAACCCGGGACAGGGCCACGAGCAGTACTTC
CDR3 protein: CASRNPGQGHEQYF

D gene: .
V gene: TRBV3-1/TRBV3-2
J gene: TRBJ2-2
clone size: .
CDR3 length: 15
CDR3 DNA: TGTGCCAGCGCCGACCATCACCGAGGCACCGGGGAGCTGTTTTTT
CDR3 protein: CASADHHRGTGELFF

D gene: .
V gene: TRBV7-3
J gene: TRBJ2-3
clone size: .
CDR3 length: 14
CDR3 DNA: TGTTACAAAGGGGCGGACTATAGCACAGATACGCAGTATTTT
CDR3 protein: CYKGADYSTDTQYF

D gene: TRBD1
V gene: TRBV2
J gene: TRBJ1-1
clone size: .
CDR3 length: 16
CDR3 DNA: TGTGCCAGCAGTGAAGTGGCAGGGGGCAGGGGCACTGAAGCTTTCTTT
CDR3 protein: CASSEVAGGRGTEAFF

D gene: .
V gene: TRBV14
J gene: TRBJ2-5
clone size: .
CDR3 length: 14
CDR3 DNA: TGTGCCAGCAGCCCTGGTGGAGCGCAAGAGACCCAGTACTTC
CDR3 protein: CASSPGGAQETQYF

D gene: TRBD2
V gene: TRBV27
J gene: TRBJ2-7
clone size: .
CDR3 length: 15
CDR3 DNA: TGTGCCAGCAGTTTCCAGCGGGGTAGCTCCTACGAGCAGTACTTC
CDR3 protein: CASSFQRGSSYEQYF

D gene: TRBD2
V gene: TRBV4-1
J gene: TRBJ2-7
clone size: .
CDR3 length: 15
CDR3 DNA: TGCGCCAGCAGCCGGAATAGCGGGGATGCCTACGAGCAGTACTTC
CDR3 protein: CASSRNSGDAYEQYF

D gene: TRBD1
V gene: TRBV10-2
J gene: TRBJ2-3
clone size: once
CDR3 length: 15
CDR3 DNA: TGCGCCAGCAGTGGGGAAGGACAGGCCACAGATACGCAGTATTTT
CDR3 protein: CASSGEGQATDTQYF

D gene: .
V gene: TRBV30
J gene: TRBJ1-1
clone size: .
CDR3 length: 12
CDR3 DNA: TGTGCCTGGAGTGTAGTCAGAAGTGAAGCTTTCTTT
CDR3 protein: CAWSVVRSEAFF